Shown below are 21 T cell receptor beta chains from a single sample sequenced in a study of blood T cell repertoires in COVID-19. Measured with immunoSEQ multiplex PCR; TCRdb has only the in-frame clones, and not every one. The data show about 11,000 clones, with about 90% seen just once and over 9.5% held by the top ten. Source material: peripheral blood. The receptors shown here come from a human donor in a cohort sampled during active COVID-19.

The CDR3 here is CASSFRTGPTGELFF. DNA of the CDR3: TGTGCCAGCAGTTTCAGGACAGGACCCACCGGGGAGCTGTTTTTT. This rearrangement joins TRBV28 to TRBJ2-2, with 7 bases matching TRBD1. The germline CDR1 and CDR2 sequences are MDHEN and SYDVKM. V gave up 3 bases and J gave up 4 bases; unmatched junction bases: 5. The CDR3 length is 15 residues.

The chain is built from TRBV11-2 and TRBJ2-7; 12 bases fit TRBD2. The CDR3 spans 15 residues. Germline V gives CDR1 SGHAT, CDR2 FQNNGV. V trimming: 5 bases; J trimming: 3 bases; junction bases outside the gene matches: 5. Here the CDR3 reads CASSRTSGAVYEQYF. CDR3 DNA: TGTGCCAGCAGCCGGACTAGCGGGGCGGTCTACGAGCAGTACTTC.

The rearrangement joins TRBV10-3 to TRBJ1-2; 7 bases are a match to TRBD1. CDR1 is ENHRY, CDR2 SYGVKD, per germline. CDR3 length equals 12 residues. Trimming at V came to 6 bases and at J to 4 bases, leaving 2 bases not matched to a gene. The CDR3 loop is CAIRGTAYGYTF. The CDR3 DNA follows: TGTGCCATCAGGGGGACAGCCTATGGCTACACCTTC.

J is TRBJ2-6 and V is TRBV5-6; tentative D call: TRBD2 (5 bases). V lost 0 bases and J lost 5, with 12 bases in between. Germline lookup yields CDR1 SGHDT and CDR2 YYEEEE. The CDR3 contains 16 residues. In DNA form, the CDR3 reads TGTGCCAGCAGCTTGGACGGGGTTTTCTGGGCCAACGTCCTGACTTTC. It translates to CASSLDGVFWANVLTF.

The chain couples TRBV11-2 to TRBJ1-1; D is ambiguous. V was trimmed by 5 bases and J by 5 bases, leaving 15 bases between them. The germline V gene encodes CDR1 SGHAT and CDR2 FQNNGV. The CDR3 covers 14 residues. The CDR3 spells CASSATGSGTEAFF. CDR3 nucleotide sequence: TGTGCCAGCAGCGCTACGGGGTCGGGAACTGAAGCTTTCTTT. The variable domain in full, completed from reference TRBV11-2 and TRBJ1-1, reads EAGVAQSPRYKIIEKRQSVAFWCNPISGHATLYWYQQILGQGPKLLIQFQNNGVVDDSQLPKDRFSAERLKGVDSTLKIQPAKLEDSAVYLCASSATGSGTEAFFGQGTRLTVV.

The chain has TRBV2 and TRBJ2-1; 11 bases match TRBD2. Germline V gene sequence: CDR1 SNHLY, CDR2 FYNNEI. CDR3 size: 17 residues. Unmatched junction bases numbered 15, after V lost 6 bases and J lost 8 bases. The CDR3 spells CASSWGSGGAGAYEQFF. The CDR3 nucleotides are TGTGCCAGCAGCTGGGGTAGCGGGGGGGCCGGCGCCTATGAGCAGTTCTTC. Supplemented by reference TRBV2 and TRBJ2-1, the full variable domain reads EPEVTQTPSHQVTQMGQEVILRCVPISNHLYFYWYRQILGQKVEFLVSFYNNEISEKSEIFDDQFSVERPDGSNFTLKIRSTKLEDSAMYFCASSWGSGGAGAYEQFFGPGTRLTVL.

The gene calls are TRBV2 and TRBJ2-5; the match to TRBD1 covers 8 bases. The CDR3 sequence is 13 residues long. From germline, CDR1 is SNHLY and CDR2 FYNNEI. V gave up 11 bases and J gave up 6 bases; unmatched junction bases: 11. CDR3 loop: CAGKDRAVKTQYF. The DNA of the CDR3 is TGTGCCGGAAAGGACAGGGCGGTAAAGACCCAGTACTTC. The full variable domain, its missing parts supplied by reference TRBV2 and TRBJ2-5, is EPEVTQTPSHQVTQMGQEVILRCVPISNHLYFYWYRQILGQKVEFLVSFYNNEISEKSEIFDDQFSVERPDGSNFTLKIRSTKLEDSAMYFCAGKDRAVKTQYFGPGTRLLVL.

The rearrangement joins TRBV11-2 to TRBJ1-6; 7 bases fit TRBD1. Germline-derived CDR1 and CDR2 are SGHAT and FQNNGV. The trim removed 2 bases at V and 7 bases at J, leaving 2 bases unmatched. CDR3 length equals 14 residues. CDR3 in amino acids: CASSLSGQNSPLHF. CDR3 bases: TGTGCCAGCAGCTTATCGGGACAGAATTCACCCCTCCACTTT.

In DNA form, the CDR3 reads TGCGCCAGCAGCCGGGGGACAGAAGTCCCCTATGGCTACACCTTC. The encoded protein is CASSRGTEVPYGYTF. This rearrangement joins TRBV4-3 to TRBJ1-2; 7 nucleotides agree with TRBD1. Germline V gene lookup returns CDR1 LGHNA and CDR2 YSLEER. With V trimmed by 4 bases and J by 4 bases, 9 bases remained unmatched. The CDR3 loop spans 15 amino acids.

The chain carries TRBV6-5 and TRBJ2-7; weak D call: TRBD1 (6 bases). With 6 bases removed from V and 2 bases from J, the gap between germline ends came to 11 bases. Germline CDR1 reads MNHEY; CDR2 reads SVGAGI. CDR3 size: 13 residues. The DNA for the CDR3 is TGTGCCAGCAGAAGGGCAGGGGCCTACGAGCAGTACTTC. This codes for CASRRAGAYEQYF.

The chain links TRBV6-2 or TRBV6-3 to TRBJ2-1, with 10 bases matching TRBD2. Germline CDR1 MNHEY, CDR2 SVGEGT. The CDR3 runs to 18 residues. The junction had 10 bases not matched to a gene; V was cut back by 2 bases and J by 3 bases. The CDR3 DNA sequence: TGTGCCAGCAGTTACGGGGCGCAGCGGGGGGGTTTCTACAATGAGCAGTTCTTC. The encoded protein is CASSYGAQRGGFYNEQFF.

The chain uses TRBV4-3 and TRBJ1-4, with a weak D call TRBD1 (6 bases). The CDR3 runs 16 residues. Germline V lookup: CDR1 LGHNA, CDR2 YSLEER. The V and J ends lost 3 bases and 0 bases respectively, with 11 bases between them. CDR3 in amino acids: CASSHAGETTNEKLFF. For the CDR3, the DNA is TGCGCCAGCAGCCACGCAGGGGAAACAACTAATGAAAAACTGTTTTTT.

V and J are TRBV6-1 and TRBJ1-2, with D uncertain. The CDR3 sequence is 14 residues long. Between the trimmed V and J ends, which lost 2 bases and 4 bases, there was a span of 11 bases. Germline CDR1 is MNHNS and CDR2 is SASEGT. As DNA, the CDR3 is TGTGCCAGCAGTGAAATCCCCCGCGCCTATGGCTACACCTTC. It specifies CASSEIPRAYGYTF.

The chain is built from TRBV7-6 and TRBJ1-2, with 11 bases matching TRBD1. The V segment lost 7 bases and the J segment 8 bases; nucleotides outside the gene matches: 12. The V gene's germline CDR1 is SGHVS and CDR2 FNYEAQ. The CDR3 is 15 amino acids. CDR3 in amino acids: CASTDSSGTGGGYTF. Written as DNA, the CDR3 is TGTGCCAGCACCGATTCCTCCGGGACAGGGGGAGGCTACACCTTC.

This clone was counted a few times. The chain is built from TRBV6-5 and TRBJ2-6, with TRBD1 matching over 7 bases. In germline, CDR1 is MNHEY, CDR2 SVGAGI. With V trimmed by 6 bases and J by 4 bases, 6 bases remained unmatched. The CDR3 consists of 15 residues. The CDR3 DNA reads TGTGCCAGCAGGACGGACAGGTCCGGGGCCAACGTCCTGACTTTC. Protein: CASRTDRSGANVLTF.

Turning to this clone: The identical CDR3 is also encoded by other nucleotide sequences in the sample. The chain uses TRBV27 and TRBJ1-1; possibly TRBD1 for D (6 bases). Germline V gene lookup returns CDR1 MNHEY and CDR2 SMNVEV (reference sequence). This CDR3 has 13 residues. V was trimmed by 2 bases and J by 6 bases, leaving 10 bases between them. Here the CDR3 reads CASSLGGGAEAFF. CDR3 coding DNA: TGTGCCAGCAGTTTAGGGGGGGGCGCTGAAGCTTTCTTT.

This chain links TRBV18 with TRBJ2-7; possibly TRBD1 for D (6 bases). The CDR3 length is 13 residues. Trimming removed 3 bases at V and 0 bases at J, with 6 bases between. Germline V gene data show CDR1 as KGHSH and CDR2 as LQKENI. CDR3 loop: CASSPDSSYEQYF. Written as DNA, the CDR3 is TGTGCCAGCTCACCGGACAGCTCCTACGAGCAGTACTTC.

The chain links TRBV6-1 to TRBJ2-7; D is possibly TRBD2 (6 bases). Germline values: CDR1 MNHNS, CDR2 SASEGT. CDR3 length: 14 residues. V was cut by 3 bases and J by 0 bases, with 9 bases left in between. The CDR3 DNA sequence: TGTGCCAGCAGTGATGGGGGGAGCTCCTACGAGCAGTACTTC. Translating it yields CASSDGGSSYEQYF.

The chain combines TRBV5-4 with TRBJ1-2; tentatively, D is TRBD1 (5 bases). Trimming left V 4 bases short and J 4 bases short, with 17 bases between. CDR3 length: 15 amino acids. Per the germline V gene, CDR1 is SGHNT and CDR2 is YYREEE (reference sequence). CDR3 in DNA: TGTGCCAGCAGCCGGGGGGACGGCGGCTCCTATGGCTACACCTTC. This sequence encodes CASSRGDGGSYGYTF.

This clone was seen once. Here the CDR3 reads CASSSGTGGLYYEQFF. The CDR3 region has the DNA TGCGCCAGCAGCTCTGGGACAGGTGGTTTGTACTATGAGCAGTTCTTC. The V and J genes are TRBV5-1 and TRBJ2-1, with 8 bases matching TRBD1. CDR1 and CDR2 (germline): SGHRS, YFSETQ. The CDR3 totals 16 residues. J gave up 8 bases and V 3 bases, and 13 bases lay outside the gene matches.

The V call is TRBV5-1, the J call TRBJ1-2; 8 nucleotides agree with TRBD1. This CDR3 region has 14 residues. The trim removed 3 bases at V and 4 bases at J, leaving 5 bases unmatched. Looked up from germline, CDR1 is SGHRS and CDR2 is YFSETQ. Written as DNA, the CDR3 is TGCGCCAGCAGCTCCCCGGACAGGGTCTATGGCTACACCTTC. Its translation: CASSSPDRVYGYTF.